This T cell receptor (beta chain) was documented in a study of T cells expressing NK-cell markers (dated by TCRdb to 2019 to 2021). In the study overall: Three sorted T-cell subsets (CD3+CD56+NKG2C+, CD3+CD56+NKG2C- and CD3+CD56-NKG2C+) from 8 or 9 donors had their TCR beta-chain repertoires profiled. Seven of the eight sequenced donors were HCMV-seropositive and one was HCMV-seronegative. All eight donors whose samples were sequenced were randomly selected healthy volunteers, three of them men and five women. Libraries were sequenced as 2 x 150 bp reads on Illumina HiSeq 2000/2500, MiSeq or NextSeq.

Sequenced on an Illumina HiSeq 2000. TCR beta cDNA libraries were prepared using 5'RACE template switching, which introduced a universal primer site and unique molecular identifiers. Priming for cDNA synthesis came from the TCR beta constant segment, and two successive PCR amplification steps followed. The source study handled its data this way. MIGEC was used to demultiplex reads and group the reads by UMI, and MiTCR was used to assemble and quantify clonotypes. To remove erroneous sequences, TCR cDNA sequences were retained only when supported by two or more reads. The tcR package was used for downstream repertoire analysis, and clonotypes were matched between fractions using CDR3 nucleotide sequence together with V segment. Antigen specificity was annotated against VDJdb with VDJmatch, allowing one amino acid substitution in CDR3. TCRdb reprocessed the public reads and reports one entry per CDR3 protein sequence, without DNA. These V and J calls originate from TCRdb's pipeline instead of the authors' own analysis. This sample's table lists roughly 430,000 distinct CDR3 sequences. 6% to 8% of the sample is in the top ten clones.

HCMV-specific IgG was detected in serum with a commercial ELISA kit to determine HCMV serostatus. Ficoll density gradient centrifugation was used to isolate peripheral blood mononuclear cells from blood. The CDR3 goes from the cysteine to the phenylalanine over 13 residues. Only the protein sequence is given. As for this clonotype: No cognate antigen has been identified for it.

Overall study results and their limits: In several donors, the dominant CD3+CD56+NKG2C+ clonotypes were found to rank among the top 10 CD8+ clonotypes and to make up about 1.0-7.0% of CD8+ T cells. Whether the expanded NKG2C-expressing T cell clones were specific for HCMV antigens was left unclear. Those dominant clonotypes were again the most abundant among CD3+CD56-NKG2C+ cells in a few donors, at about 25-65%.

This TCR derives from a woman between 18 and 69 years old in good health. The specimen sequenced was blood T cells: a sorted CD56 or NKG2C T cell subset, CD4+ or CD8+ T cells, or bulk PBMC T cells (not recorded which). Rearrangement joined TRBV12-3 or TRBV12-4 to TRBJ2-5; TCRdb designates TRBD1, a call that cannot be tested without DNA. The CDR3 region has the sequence CASTWDRTETQYF.